This TCR beta chain was recovered during a study of T cells in Graves' hyperthyroidism and ophthalmopathy (dated by TCRdb to the late 2010s). In the study overall: Peripheral blood was collected at initial diagnosis, before any treatment. TCR V-J signatures able to tell the groups apart were searched for in a discovery cohort of more than 90 patients, of whom 40 to 45 had Graves' ophthalmopathy and around 56 had stable Graves' hyperthyroidism. Whether ophthalmopathy could be predicted prospectively was tested in an independent validation cohort made up of about 20 hyperthyroidism patients plus 17 patients who later progressed to ophthalmopathy. The 90 or so discovery patients were randomly split 7:3 into training and test sets. In addition, the study compared T-cell repertoires in thyroid tissue and in blood from a handful of Graves' hyperthyroidism patients. Following sampling, methimazole starting at 30 mg daily was given to hyperthyroidism patients, and high-dose intravenous methylprednisolone was given to ophthalmopathy patients. TCR Vbeta CDR3 sequencing of 130 to 150 peripheral blood samples (fewer than 45 ophthalmopathy, 70 to 85 hyperthyroidism and approximately 17 progressor patients) is reported in the paper. Findings and caveats that apply to the study as a whole: Most expanded thyroid clonotypes (frequency above 0.001) were also found in blood, which suggests that blood repertoires may mirror thyroid immune responses. During validation, the model predicted progression to ophthalmopathy a median of about 6.3 months ahead of onset, with approximately 71% sensitivity and almost 75% specificity. A model built on a 13 V-J signature distinguished ophthalmopathy from stable hyperthyroidism, reaching approximately 89% sensitivity and 81.08% specificity in cross-validation and 80%/75% in testing. Sample size was not statistically predetermined, and investigators were not blinded to group allocation.

Stable Graves' hyperthyroidism was defined as no progression to ophthalmopathy during 18 months of follow-up. Hyperthyroidism patients were aged 18 to 65 years and newly diagnosed, with disease duration of less than 2 months. Exclusion was applied to patients with uncontrolled infections, other autoimmune diseases, pregnancy or lactation. Diagnoses were based on clinical symptoms, serum thyroxine and TRAb, thyroid ultrasound and orbital computed tomography. Ficoll-Paque density gradient centrifugation was used to isolate PBMCs from approximately 10 ml of fresh peripheral blood. Total RNA was extracted using Trizol reagent, and RNA quality was assessed on an Agilent 2100 Bioanalyzer. A remark on this clonotype: Its antigen is still unknown. A clone one base away is much larger, so this may be a read error.

The TCR beta CDR3 regions were amplified from the RNA transcripts. For the first round of RT-PCR on the TCR CDR3, the HTBI primer set was used together with the Qiagen OneStep RT-PCR kit. Libraries were constructed in a second round of multiplex PCR, after which size selection and purification were performed. The libraries were sequenced on an Illumina HiSeq2000 using paired-end 100 bp reads. The published analysis was carried out like this. SOAPnuke was used to process the raw data, with reads discarded if the reads contained adapters or uncalled bases, had a mean Phred below 15, or lacked an exact constant-primer or identifier match. High-quality paired reads were merged using COPE v1.2.5, and each unique nucleotide sequence was defined as a clonotype. Clonotypes were aligned to IMGT TRBV, TRBD and TRBJ reference segments using MiTCR v1.1. Analysis was restricted to V-J combinations with a frequency above 0.0001, which covered about 99% of repertoires. A TCS score was defined as the ratio between F50 (clonal expansion) and ExV (chaos), using BLOSUM62-based TCRdist between CDR3 peptides within each V-J. Welch's t-statistics and random forest reduced around 550 V-J features to roughly 13, which were used in a naive Bayes classifier (R e1071). Through fastp at Q25 and MiXCR, TCRdb rebuilt clones from the public reads, retaining in-frame beta chains. Under each unique CDR3 protein, matching rows form one entry showing the most common genes and DNA. The V and J calls here are based on TCRdb, not the publication. Recorded for this sample are 300,000 to 450,000 distinct CDR3 sequences; more than 13% of them occurred a single time. Approximately 30% of the sample rests with the top ten.

The CDR1 and CDR2 encoded by the germline V gene are MDHEN and SYDVKM. There are 16 amino acids in the CDR3, from cysteine to phenylalanine inclusive. The read is trimmed to its CDR3 DNA, 48 bases read in frame from base 1. The sequencing sample was made of blood. The sequence links TRBV28 to TRBJ1-3, with the D gene uncertain. The sequence was obtained from a woman in her 30s with Graves' hyperthyroidism. The DNA sequence is given as TGTGCCAGCAGTCTAACGCGCAGCCTCTCTGGAAGCACCATATATTTT. The translation is CASSLTRSLSGSTIYF.